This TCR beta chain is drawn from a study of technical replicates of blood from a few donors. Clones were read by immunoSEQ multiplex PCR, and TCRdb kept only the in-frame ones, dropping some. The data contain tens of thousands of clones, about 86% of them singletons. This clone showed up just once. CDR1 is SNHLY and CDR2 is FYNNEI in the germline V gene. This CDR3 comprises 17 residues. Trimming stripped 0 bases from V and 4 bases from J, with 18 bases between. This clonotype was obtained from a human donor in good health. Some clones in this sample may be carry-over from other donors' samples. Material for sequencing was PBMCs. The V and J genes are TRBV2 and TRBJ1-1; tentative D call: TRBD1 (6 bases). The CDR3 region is CASSEARGGARGTEAFF. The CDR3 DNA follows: TGTGCCAGCAGTGAAGCTAGGGGGGGGGCGAGAGGCACTGAAGCTTTCTTT. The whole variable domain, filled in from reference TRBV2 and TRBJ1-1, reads EPEVTQTPSHQVTQMGQEVILRCVPISNHLYFYWYRQILGQKVEFLVSFYNNEISEKSEIFDDQFSVERPDGSNFTLKIRSTKLEDSAMYFCASSEARGGARGTEAFFGQGTRLTVV.